Below are 29 T cell receptor beta chains sequenced from a single sample in a study of T cell repertoires in cytomegalovirus infection (dated by TCRdb to the late 2010s). No antigen is known for these receptors. Sequencing was performed on an Illumina HiSeq 1500. Clones were called with MiXCR by TCRdb after fastp trimmed the public reads at Q25, and only in-frame beta chains were retained. Rows are unified per CDR3 protein, each entry keeping the most common DNA and genes. Within this sample are approximately 140,000 distinct CDR3 sequences, with roughly a quarter of them counted one time only. The top ten clonotypes cover about a third of the sample. The sample comprised PBMCs, sequenced either directly or after in vitro stimulation (not recorded which). The receptors come from a human donor in good health (CMV status not recorded). Some clones in this sample may be carry-over from other donors' samples.

The gene calls are TRBV7-2 and TRBJ2-5; either TRBD1 or TRBD2 may fit D (6 bases each). The CDR3 spans 15 residues. The V and J ends lost 2 bases and 5 bases respectively, with 15 bases between them. Germline V gene sequence: CDR1 SGHTA, CDR2 FQGNSA. The CDR3 bases are TGTGCCAGCAGCTTAAGGGGGGATAGGGGGGAGACCCAGTACTTC. Translation gives CASSLRGDRGETQYF.

In this sample, this clonotype turned up a few times. The rearrangement uses TRBV12-3 or TRBV12-4 and TRBJ2-7, with 7 bases identical to TRBD1. The trim removed 6 bases at V and 3 bases at J, leaving 11 bases unmatched. CDR3 size: 15 residues. CDR3 protein: CASSRGQRINYEQYF. The CDR3 DNA sequence: TGTGCCAGCAGCCGGGGACAGCGGATTAACTACGAGCAGTACTTC.

This rearrangement joins TRBV28 to TRBJ2-1; tentative D call: TRBD2 (7 bases). Germline loops: CDR1 MDHEN, CDR2 SYDVKM. CDR3 length equals 16 residues. Trimming left V 5 bases short and J 4 bases short, with 18 bases between. CDR3 sequence: CASSVPEGGGYNEQFF. In nucleotides, the CDR3 is TGTGCCAGCAGTGTCCCCGAGGGGGGGGGTTACAATGAGCAGTTCTTC.

Only a few counts were recorded for this clonotype. This chain uses TRBV7-2 with TRBJ2-5, with D perhaps TRBD2 (5 bases). The CDR3 totals 14 residues. V was cut by 5 bases and J by 5 bases, with 15 bases left in between. Germline assignment: CDR1 SGHTA and CDR2 FQGNSA. For the CDR3, the DNA is TGTGCCAGCAGCCCCTACCGGGATCTGGAGACCCAGTACTTC. Encoded protein: CASSPYRDLETQYF.

This chain links TRBV12-3 or TRBV12-4 with TRBJ2-2; D is unresolved. V gave up 6 bases and J gave up 5 bases, with 19 bases separating them. This CDR3 comprises 16 residues. CDR3 sequence reads: CASSLRPVRETGELFF. The CDR3 nucleotides are TGTGCCAGCAGCCTTCGACCCGTGAGAGAGACCGGGGAGCTGTTTTTT.

The V and J genes are TRBV6-2 or TRBV6-3 and TRBJ2-3; perhaps TRBD2 as D (5 bases). Per the germline V gene, CDR1 is MNHEY and CDR2 is SVGEGT. The CDR3 consists of 12 residues. Trimming cost V 6 bases and J 4 bases, with 8 bases left between them. This CDR3 is CASRTRPDTQYF. The CDR3 nucleotides read TGTGCCAGCAGAACTAGGCCAGATACGCAGTATTTT.

This clonotype was detected ten times or more. The rearrangement uses TRBV7-6 and TRBJ2-1; 9 bases fit TRBD1. The CDR3 runs 17 residues. With V trimmed by 5 bases and J by 4 bases, 12 bases remained unmatched. From germline, CDR1 is SGHVS and CDR2 FNYEAQ. CDR3 residues: CASSPYPGGQGYNEQFF. The CDR3 DNA reads TGTGCCAGCAGCCCTTATCCTGGGGGACAGGGTTACAATGAGCAGTTCTTC.

This clonotype was observed a handful of times. The rearrangement links TRBV6-1 to TRBJ2-1; D is perhaps TRBD1 or TRBD2 (5 bases each). CDR1 and CDR2 from the germline V gene are MNHNS and SASEGT. The CDR3 is 16 amino acids. Trimming removed 0 bases from V and 5 bases from J, with 14 bases in between. The CDR3, as DNA: TGTGCCAGCAGTGAAGCGGGAGTATTGGGGCACAATGAGCAGTTCTTC. It yields the protein CASSEAGVLGHNEQFF.

This clonotype was picked up a small number of times. The V gene is TRBV19, the J gene TRBJ2-7, with 9 nucleotides matching TRBD2. CDR1 and CDR2 from the germline V gene are LNHDA and SQIVND (reference sequence). V gave up 10 bases and J gave up 3 bases; unmatched junction bases: 13. CDR3 size: 15 residues. The CDR3 region is CATADLAGPRYEQYF. The DNA for the CDR3 is TGTGCCACCGCAGACCTAGCGGGACCCCGCTACGAGCAGTACTTC.

This rearrangement joins TRBV12-3 or TRBV12-4 to TRBJ2-7, with D hard to call. Trimming pared 7 bases from V and 4 bases from J, leaving 11 bases between. The CDR3 loop spans 12 amino acids. The CDR3 sequence: CASTNAMYEQYF. CDR3 sequence (DNA): TGTGCCAGCACAAACGCAATGTACGAGCAGTACTTC.

This clonotype was picked up a small number of times. J is TRBJ2-1 and V is TRBV19; 9 nucleotides agree with TRBD2. Germline loops: CDR1 LNHDA, CDR2 SQIVND (reference sequence). The CDR3 is 16 amino acids. J was trimmed by 0 bases and V by 4 bases; bases with no gene match: 4. CDR3 DNA sequence: TGTGCCAGTAGTACCCTTAGCGGGAGCTCCTACAATGAGCAGTTCTTC. It codes for CASSTLSGSSYNEQFF.

The gene calls are TRBV19 and TRBJ1-5, with TRBD1 matching over 7 bases. Trimming cost V 3 bases and J 7 bases; bases outside gene matches: 12. CDR1 and CDR2 from the germline V gene are LNHDA and SQIVND (reference sequence). This CDR3 is built from 16 residues. DNA for the CDR3: TGTGCCAGTAGTATGGGTAGACAGGGTATAGTGCAGCCCCAGCATTTT. Amino acids: CASSMGRQGIVQPQHF.

This clonotype has at least ten counts. The V call is TRBV7-2, the J call TRBJ2-2, with D possibly being TRBD2 (6 bases). The germline gives CDR1 SGHTA, CDR2 FQGNSA. Trimming cost V 2 bases and J 0 bases, with 10 bases left between them. This CDR3 is built from 16 residues. In DNA form, the CDR3 reads TGTGCCAGCAGCTTACGCGGCGGGGCGAACACCGGGGAGCTGTTTTTT. Protein sequence: CASSLRGGANTGELFF. Full variable domain (outside the CDR3, taken from reference TRBV7-2 and TRBJ2-2): GAGVSQSPSNKVTEKGKDVELRCDPISGHTALYWYRQSLGQGLEFLIYFQGNSAPDKSGLPSDRFSAERTGGSVSTLTIQRTQQEDSAVYLCASSLRGGANTGELFFGEGSRLTVL.

A single count supports this clonotype. Given a much more abundant clone one base away, this may be a read error. The rearrangement uses TRBV7-8 and TRBJ1-1; no definite D call. The germline gives CDR1 SGHVS, CDR2 FQNEAQ. The CDR3 runs 12 residues. The CDR3 protein is CTSSNPSGEAFF. CDR3 nucleotide sequence: TGTACCAGCAGCAACCCCAGTGGTGAAGCTTTCTTT.

This clonotype was seen ten or more times. This chain connects TRBV11-2 to TRBJ2-6; D is undetermined. The germline V gene encodes CDR1 SGHAT and CDR2 FQNNGV. This CDR3 has 15 amino acids. Trimming stripped 4 bases from V and 0 bases from J, with 7 bases between. The CDR3 region has the DNA TGTGCCAGCAGCTCCTCAAGCTCTGGGGCCAACGTCCTGACTTTC. The encoded protein is CASSSSSSGANVLTF.

The chain links TRBV12-3 or TRBV12-4 to TRBJ2-5, with D unresolved. V lost 4 bases to trimming and J lost 2 bases, with 14 bases between them. The CDR3 extends over 15 amino acids. For the CDR3, the DNA is TGTGCCAGCAGTTCCCTACATGGACCTCAAGAGACCCAGTACTTC. It codes for CASSSLHGPQETQYF.

This clonotype was recorded a few times. The chain couples TRBV7-2 to TRBJ2-3, with D unresolved. The CDR3 length is 14 residues. The V and J ends lost 4 bases and 0 bases respectively, with 8 bases between them. Germline V gene lookup returns CDR1 SGHTA and CDR2 FQGNSA. Here the CDR3 DNA reads TGTGCCAGCAGCTCCGGAAGGAGCACAGATACGCAGTATTTT. It translates to CASSSGRSTDTQYF.

This chain links TRBV5-6 with TRBJ2-7; D remains unclear. V was pared by 2 bases and J by 1 base, with 19 bases between. The CDR3 loop spans 17 amino acids. Germline V gene lookup returns CDR1 SGHDT and CDR2 YYEEEE. The CDR3 loop is CASSFGVRRTESYEQYF. DNA of the CDR3: TGTGCCAGCAGCTTTGGGGTCCGAAGGACGGAATCCTACGAGCAGTACTTC.

The chain employs TRBV12-3 or TRBV12-4 and TRBJ1-2; D perhaps matches TRBD1 (5 bases). The CDR3 is 14 residues long. With 2 bases removed from V and 3 bases from J, the gap between germline ends came to 10 bases. The CDR3 loop reads CASSLHRRDYGYTF. Here the CDR3 DNA reads TGTGCCAGCAGTTTACACAGGAGGGACTATGGCTACACCTTC.

This chain joins TRBV6-5 and TRBJ2-5; TRBD2 matches 7 bases. Germline trimming cut 1 base from V and 5 bases from J; bases unmatched to any gene: 13. Germline V gene data show CDR1 as MNHEY and CDR2 as SVGAGI. The CDR3 has 17 amino acids. The CDR3 DNA reads TGTGCCAGCAGTTACTGGGGGTCTAGCGGAGTGGTTGAGACCCAGTACTTC. Translating gives CASSYWGSSGVVETQYF.

V is TRBV10-2 and J is TRBJ1-2; D ambiguous. The CDR3 has 14 amino acids. V was clipped by 2 bases and J by 1 base, with 8 bases between them. The germline gives CDR1 WSHSY, CDR2 SAAADI. The CDR3, as DNA: TGCGCCAGCAGTGAGAAGGGCAGTAACTATGGCTACACCTTC. It yields the protein CASSEKGSNYGYTF.

This clonotype came up a few times. The V gene is TRBV10-3, the J gene TRBJ1-3; the D is unclear. The V end lost 4 bases, the J end lost 1 base, and 5 bases lay between the germline ends. Germline CDR1 and CDR2: ENHRY and SYGVKD. The CDR3 runs to 13 residues. The CDR3 DNA sequence: TGTGCCATCAGTGGATTTTCTGGAAACACCATATATTTT. Encoded protein: CAISGFSGNTIYF.

This clonotype has a count of ten or more. The chain combines TRBV7-2 with TRBJ1-2, with D unclear. From germline, CDR1 is SGHTA and CDR2 FQGNSA. This CDR3 is 16 amino acids long. V dropped 1 base and J dropped 0 bases, with 12 bases sitting between them. CDR3 region: CASSLGGGRSNYGYTF. The CDR3 DNA is TGTGCCAGCAGCTTAGGGGGAGGCAGGTCTAACTATGGCTACACCTTC.

A few counts support this clonotype. The V and J genes are TRBV19 and TRBJ2-1, with TRBD2 as a possible D gene (6 bases). The germline V gene encodes CDR1 LNHDA and CDR2 SQIVND (reference sequence). V lost 6 bases and J lost 8, with 11 bases in between. The CDR3 contains 12 residues. CDR3 residues: CASSSLAHEQFF. As DNA, the CDR3 is TGTGCCAGTAGCTCACTAGCCCATGAGCAGTTCTTC.

The sample holds a few counts of this clonotype. The chain uses TRBV11-3 and TRBJ1-1, with D perhaps TRBD1 (6 bases). Germline V CDR1 and CDR2: SGHNT, YENEEA. Trimming pared 3 bases from V and 2 bases from J, leaving 13 bases between. The CDR3 runs to 15 residues. CDR3: CASSFKGGGNTEAFF. CDR3 nucleotide sequence: TGTGCCAGCAGCTTTAAGGGGGGTGGCAACACTGAAGCTTTCTTT.

The chain uses TRBV15 and TRBJ2-3, with D perhaps matching TRBD2 (5 bases). The CDR3 sequence is 16 residues long. Trimming removed 3 bases from V and 2 bases from J, with 15 bases in between. The germline gives CDR1 LNHNV, CDR2 YYDKDF (reference sequence). CDR3 sequence (DNA): TGTGCCACCAGCAGCGTCGACACGGGATTCACAGATACGCAGTATTTT. Residues: CATSSVDTGFTDTQYF.

This clonotype was picked up many times. The chain employs TRBV28 and TRBJ2-5; 8 nucleotides align to TRBD1. CDR1 and CDR2 from the germline V gene are MDHEN and SYDVKM. This CDR3 has 15 amino acids. With V trimmed by 3 bases and J by 0 bases, 3 bases remained unmatched. Here the CDR3 reads CASSFVDRDQETQYF. DNA of the CDR3: TGTGCCAGCAGTTTCGTGGACAGGGACCAAGAGACCCAGTACTTC.

This clonotype was observed a few times. The DNA for the CDR3 is TGTGCCAGCAGCTTGGCCTTAGGGACAGGGAGTGAAAAACTGTTTTTT. Translation gives CASSLALGTGSEKLFF. The chain recombines TRBV5-4 with TRBJ1-4; 9 bases are shared with TRBD1. CDR3 length: 16 amino acids. Per the germline V gene, CDR1 is SGHNT and CDR2 is YYREEE (reference sequence). V shed 0 bases, J shed 7 bases, and the junction held 7 bases outside the gene matches. The full variable domain, in which reference TRBV5-4 and TRBJ1-4 provide the parts outside the CDR3, is ETGVTQSPTHLIKTRGQQVTLRCSSQSGHNTVSWYQQALGQGPQFIFQYYREEENGRGNFPPRFSGLQFPNYSSELNVNALELDDSALYLCASSLALGTGSEKLFFGSGTQLSVL.

The V call is TRBV20-1, the J call TRBJ2-7; perhaps TRBD2 as D (6 bases). Germline V CDR1 and CDR2: DFQATT, SNEGSKA (reference sequence). The V end was cut by 3 bases, the J end by 1 base, with 13 bases between. The length of the CDR3 is 14 residues. The CDR3 nucleotides are TGCAGTGCTAGGGGGGGTCCCAATTCCTACGAGCAGTACTTC. Encoded protein: CSARGGPNSYEQYF.